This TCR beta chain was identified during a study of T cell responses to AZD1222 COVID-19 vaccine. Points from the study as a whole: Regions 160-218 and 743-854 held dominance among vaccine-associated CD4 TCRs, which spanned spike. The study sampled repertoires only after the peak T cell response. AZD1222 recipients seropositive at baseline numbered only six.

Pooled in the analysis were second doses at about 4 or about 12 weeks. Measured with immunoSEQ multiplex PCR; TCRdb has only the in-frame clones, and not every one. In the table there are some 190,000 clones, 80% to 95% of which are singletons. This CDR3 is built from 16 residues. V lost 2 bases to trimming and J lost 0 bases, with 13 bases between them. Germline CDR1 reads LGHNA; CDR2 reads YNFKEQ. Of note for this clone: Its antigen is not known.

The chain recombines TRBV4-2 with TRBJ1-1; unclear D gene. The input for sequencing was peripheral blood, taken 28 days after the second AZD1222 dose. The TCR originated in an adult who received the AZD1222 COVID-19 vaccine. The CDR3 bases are TGTGCCAGCAGCCAATCAGTATCGATTATGAACACTGAAGCTTTCTTT. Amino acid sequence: CASSQSVSIMNTEAFF.